The 22 T cell receptor beta chains listed next were all sequenced from one sample in a study of identical twins. TCRdb itself ran the 5' RACE reads through MiXCR, one entry per CDR3 protein. The sample shows under 800,000 distinct CDR3 sequences, around 21% of them seen only once. This sample also belongs to another study, concerning T cells expressing NK-cell markers.

Material for sequencing was PBMCs. Receptors originate from a woman younger than 30 in good health.

The table lists this clonotype with many counts. CDR3 sequence: CASSRAGTSGYNEQFF. The CDR3 bases are TGTGCCAGCAGCCGAGCCGGGACTAGCGGGTACAATGAGCAGTTCTTC. The genes are TRBV7-9 and TRBJ2-1; 12 bases align to TRBD2. Trimming cost V 5 bases and J 4 bases; bases outside gene matches: 6. CDR3 length: 16 amino acids. Looked up from germline, CDR1 is SEHNR and CDR2 is FQNEAQ (reference sequence).

The J gene is TRBJ2-7, the V gene TRBV20-1; a weak D match, TRBD1 (5 bases). V was clipped by 0 bases and J by 5 bases, with 14 bases between them. Germline assignment: CDR1 DFQATT and CDR2 SNEGSKA (reference sequence). This CDR3 region has 14 residues. The CDR3 DNA reads as TGCAGTGCTAGAGAATCGGCAGGGCTTGACGAGCAGTACTTC. Encoded protein: CSARESAGLDEQYF.

This clonotype has more than one count but fewer than ten. J is TRBJ2-5 and V is TRBV7-2; D is perhaps TRBD1 (5 bases). The V gene lost 3 bases and the J gene lost 5 bases, with 16 bases spanning the gap. The CDR3 length is 15 residues. CDR1 and CDR2 (germline): SGHTA, FQGNSA. For the CDR3, the DNA is TGTGCCAGCAGCTTTACAGTCGCAGGGTACGAGACCCAGTACTTC. Amino acid sequence: CASSFTVAGYETQYF.

This chain links TRBV7-9 with TRBJ2-2; 8 bases align to TRBD1. The CDR3 extends over 16 amino acids. V lost 3 bases, J lost 5 bases, and 8 bases stayed unmatched. The germline CDR1 and CDR2 sequences are SEHNR and FQNEAQ (reference sequence). The CDR3 region is CASSFTGTGRTGELFF. CDR3 nucleotides: TGTGCCAGCAGCTTTACCGGGACAGGCAGAACCGGGGAGCTGTTTTTT. Complete variable domain (other parts from reference TRBV7-9 and TRBJ2-2): DTGVSQNPRHKITKRGQNVTFRCDPISEHNRLYWYRQTLGQGPEFLTYFQNEAQLEKSRLLSDRFSAERPKGSFSTLEIQRTEQGDSAMYLCASSFTGTGRTGELFFGEGSRLTVL.

The chain couples TRBV20-1 to TRBJ1-1; D is unresolved. V was shortened by 3 bases and J by 7 bases, with 12 bases between the two germline ends. Looked up from germline, CDR1 is DFQATT and CDR2 is SNEGSKA (reference sequence). This CDR3 comprises 12 residues. This CDR3 is CSASDQTHEAFF. The DNA for the CDR3 is TGCAGTGCTAGTGACCAGACACATGAAGCTTTCTTT.

The V gene is TRBV23-1, the J gene TRBJ1-4; D may be TRBD1 (5 bases). TRBV23-1 is reported as an ORF; its role is uncertain. Trimming stripped 3 bases from V and 10 bases from J, with 21 bases between. The CDR3 runs 16 residues. The CDR3 here is CASSQQCGDEVGKLFF. The CDR3 nucleotides read TGCGCCAGCAGTCAGCAGTGCGGGGACGAAGTAGGAAAACTGTTTTTT.

The chain combines TRBV20-1 with TRBJ1-4, with a weak D call TRBD1 (6 bases). The ends were cut back, 1 base at V and 11 bases at J, with 17 bases in the middle. Germline V CDR1 and CDR2: DFQATT, SNEGSKA (reference sequence). The CDR3 contains 14 residues. The CDR3 is CSARGNRVVEKLFF. The CDR3 coding sequence is TGCAGTGCTAGAGGGAACAGGGTGGTGGAGAAACTGTTTTTT.

This clonotype was detected a few times. This chain joins TRBV11-1 and TRBJ2-5; no reliable D call. The length of the CDR3 is 11 residues. Trimming took off 5 bases at V and 4 bases at J, with 5 bases between the two ends. Per the germline V gene, CDR1 is SGHAT and CDR2 is FQDESV (reference sequence). The CDR3 loop reads CASSKIETQYF. The CDR3 DNA is TGTGCCAGCAGCAAGATAGAGACCCAGTACTTC. The full variable domain, with the rest looked up from reference TRBV11-1 and TRBJ2-5, is EAEVAQSPRYKITEKSQAVAFWCDPISGHATLYWYRQILGQGPELLVQFQDESVVDDSQLPKDRFSAERLKGVDSTLKIQPAELGDSAMYLCASSKIETQYFGPGTRLLVL.

This chain joins TRBV6-1 and TRBJ2-1; 9 bases map to TRBD2. J gave up 6 bases and V 6 bases, and 6 bases lay outside the gene matches. The CDR3 loop spans 14 amino acids. Germline V gene lookup returns CDR1 MNHNS and CDR2 SASEGT. The CDR3 bases are TGTGCCAGCAGACCGACTAGCGGAGCCAATGAGCAGTTCTTC. Its protein is CASRPTSGANEQFF.

Remarks on this clonotype: Since a much larger clone is just one base distant, this may be a read error. This sequence joins TRBV6-2 or TRBV6-3 and TRBJ2-5; 12 bases map to TRBD1. With 6 bases clipped from V and 2 bases from J, the junction kept 22 bases outside the gene matches. This CDR3 has 21 amino acids. In germline, CDR1 is MNHEY, CDR2 SVGEGT. The CDR3 DNA reads TGTGCCAGCAGGCCCGGGACAGGGGGCTTCCGCCACTCTAAGAATCAAGAGACCCAGTACTTC. Residues: CASRPGTGGFRHSKNQETQYF.

In its sample, this clonotype was seen a few times. The chain carries TRBV5-6 and TRBJ2-1; D not certain. There are 15 residues in the CDR3. Germline V lookup: CDR1 SGHDT, CDR2 YYEEEE. Trimming shortened V by 4 bases and J by 2 bases, and 13 bases separated the two germline ends. CDR3 residues: CASSPVVSPYNEQFF. The CDR3 DNA sequence: TGTGCCAGCAGCCCAGTTGTCTCCCCCTACAATGAGCAGTTCTTC. The full variable domain, rest sourced from reference TRBV5-6 and TRBJ2-1, is DAGVTQSPTHLIKTRGQQVTLRCSPKSGHDTVSWYQQALGQGPQFIFQYYEEEERQRGNFPDRFSGHQFPNYSSELNVNALLLGDSALYLCASSPVVSPYNEQFFGPGTRLTVL.

The V gene is TRBV5-6, the J gene TRBJ1-2; maybe TRBD1 (5 bases). Germline CDR1 is SGHDT and CDR2 is YYEEEE. This CDR3 contains 15 residues. Deletions cut 1 base from V and 6 bases from J, with 16 bases between. In DNA, the CDR3 is TGTGCCAGCAGCTTGAATGGGGGGAGCGGCCATGGCTACACCTTC. It specifies CASSLNGGSGHGYTF.

The chain joins TRBV5-8 to TRBJ2-1; no firm D call. The CDR3 sequence is 10 residues long. CDR1 and CDR2 from the germline V gene are SGHTS and YDEGEE. V was pared by 6 bases and J by 10 bases, with 8 bases between. This CDR3 is CASNNIEQFF. The CDR3 DNA reads TGTGCCAGCAACAACATAGAGCAGTTCTTC.

This clonotype has only a few counts. The chain carries TRBV10-3 and TRBJ2-7; 8 nucleotides match TRBD1. Trimming cost V 10 bases and J 5 bases; bases outside gene matches: 7. The CDR3 has 12 amino acids. Per germline, CDR1 ENHRY and CDR2 SYGVKD. The chain's CDR3 is CATSETGDEQYF. CDR3 nucleotide sequence: TGTGCCACCAGCGAGACAGGGGACGAGCAGTACTTC.

J is TRBJ2-7 and V is TRBV29-1; 8 bases line up with TRBD2. CDR3 length: 14 residues. CDR1 SQVTM and CDR2 ANQGSEA come from the germline V gene. In nucleotides, the CDR3 is TGCAGGTACAGCGGGAGTTCTAGCTCCTACGAGCAGTACTTC. This encodes CRYSGSSSSYEQYF.

This clonotype was seen ten or more times. This chain links TRBV12-3 or TRBV12-4 with TRBJ1-1, with D unclear. The CDR3 runs to 13 residues. V lost 6 bases and J 4 bases, leaving 12 bases between the germline ends. In nucleotides, the CDR3 is TGTGCCAGCAGGGTCACCGAGATCACTGAAGCTTTCTTT. Its protein product is CASRVTEITEAFF.

This chain uses TRBV10-3 with TRBJ2-7, with D perhaps matching TRBD1 or TRBD2 (5 bases each). The CDR3 has 17 amino acids. CDR1 and CDR2 (germline): ENHRY, SYGVKD. The germline V and J ends were trimmed by 0 bases and 6 bases, with 21 bases remaining between them. As DNA, the CDR3 is TGTGCCATCAGTGAGTCGGTATCGGGACGCGGGCCTTCCGAGCAGTACTTC. This encodes CAISESVSGRGPSEQYF.

The sample holds a few counts of this clonotype. The J gene is TRBJ2-5, the V gene TRBV29-1, with a weak D call TRBD2 (5 bases). CDR3 length equals 10 residues. Germline values: CDR1 SQVTM, CDR2 ANQGSEA. V lost 2 bases and J lost 13, with 11 bases in between. The CDR3 sequence: CSVERGLTYF. The CDR3 DNA is TGCAGCGTTGAAAGAGGGTTGACGTACTTC.

The V and J genes are TRBV7-9 and TRBJ2-1; D not resolved. V was trimmed by 5 bases and J by 10 bases, leaving 15 bases between them. The germline V gene encodes CDR1 SEHNR and CDR2 FQNEAQ (reference sequence). The CDR3 runs to 13 residues. CDR3 amino acids: CASSLPSWAEQFF. The CDR3 DNA reads TGTGCCAGCAGCCTACCGTCGTGGGCGGAGCAGTTCTTC.

The V gene is TRBV5-1, the J gene TRBJ2-3; 9 bases agree with TRBD2. Germline CDR1 reads SGHRS; CDR2 reads YFSETQ. The CDR3 totals 17 residues. Trimming at V came to 5 bases and at J to 4 bases, leaving 14 bases not matched to a gene. The CDR3 nucleotides read TGCGCCAGCAGACCGACCCCGGGACTAGCTTCTCCAGATACGCAGTATTTT. Translating gives CASRPTPGLASPDTQYF.

The chain uses TRBV20-1 and TRBJ2-1; no reliable D call. CDR1 DFQATT and CDR2 SNEGSKA come from the germline V gene (reference sequence). Trimming left V 7 bases short and J 4 bases short, with 14 bases between. The CDR3 has 13 amino acids. The CDR3 DNA follows: TGCAGTGATCAGAGAGTCGCATACAATGAGCAGTTCTTC. Translated: CSDQRVAYNEQFF.

The sample holds a few counts of this clonotype. The V gene is TRBV29-1, the J gene TRBJ2-7; possibly TRBD1 for D (5 bases). The CDR3 totals 11 residues. Germline CDR1 is SQVTM and CDR2 is ANQGSEA. Trimming removed 5 bases from V and 3 bases from J, with 8 bases in between. The CDR3 nucleotides read TGCAGCGTTAATAGGGGCTACGAGCAGTACTTC. The encoded protein is CSVNRGYEQYF.